Sequencing of this T cell receptor beta chain was carried out in a study of blood T cell repertoires in COVID-19 (dated by TCRdb to about 2020). Study-wide context: Collaborator samples came from the United States, Italy and Spain and covered acute and convalescent phases of COVID-19. Where HLA class I and class II types were available, the types were taken from metadata supplied by the sample provider, not from assay-based typing. Samples came from the ongoing ImmuneRACE study (first 160 participants) plus 1,254 subjects from 6 global collaborators. The prospective study material was composed of cDNA or gDNA derived from T cells, B-cell-depleted T cells, or PBMCs. The repertoires were made available in a free public database intended to serve as a resource for research on the immune response to SARS-CoV-2. Subjects who had been exposed to COVID-19, were actively infected with it, or had recovered from it provided the deeply sampled blood TCRbeta repertoires that made up the dataset. The sample metadata nearly always contained a de-identified subject ID, COVID-19 status, age in years and sex.

Study-wide findings and limitations: Clinical and demographic metadata were provided uncurated, with the amount varying by source and participant.

TCRbeta CDR3 regions were amplified from genomic DNA using the immunoSEQ Assay, a bias-controlled multiplex PCR. The authors' pipeline ran thus. Nucleated cell counts per sample were estimated from amplification of reference gene primers within the assay. To quantify the absolute abundance of each unique TCRbeta CDR3 rearrangement, sequence reads were collapsed and filtered. For each sample, productive Simpson clonality was calculated as the square root of Simpson's diversity index over productive rearrangements. What TCRdb holds here is the immuneACCESS table cut down to in-frame rearrangements. Part of the clones is not present; checked against another copy, under half of the missing clones reflect an unresolved V gene, and the others are unexplained. For V, J and clone size, that table is used; D and trimming come from the DNA. The sample table lists about 140,000 clones, approximately 84% of them with a count of one. The top ten clonotypes cover approximately 1.8% of the sample.

With regard to this clone: Its recognized antigen is unknown. Base qualities are not at hand, and no much larger clone is one base apart.

Enrolling through a virtual design, the prospective study's participants ranged in age from about 18 to 89 years and lived across some 22 United States geographic areas. To assign participants to cohorts, the prospective study relied on clinical history that participants themselves reported in a screening survey and a study questionnaire. A participant counted as exposed if, within 2 weeks of entering the study, that participant had been in contact with someone who had a PCR-confirmed or clinician-diagnosed COVID-19 case. Each participant in the prospective study had whole blood, serum and a nasopharyngeal or oropharyngeal swab collected by mobile phlebotomists. Participants in the prospective study had the option to provide additional blood draws and questionnaires over a roughly two-month period. Before DNA extraction, prospective study blood samples were shipped either frozen or at room temperature.

The TCR comes from a woman between 18 and 29 years old who had been exposed to COVID-19. Sequenced input: PBMCs or T cells enriched from blood (not recorded which).

The sequenced DNA is TGTGCCAGCAGCCCCATCACCGGGAACTATGGCTACACCTTC. Translated, it gives CASSPITGNYGYTF. The receptor chain draws on TRBV7-2 and TRBJ1-2; the D gene identity is not certain. CDR1 and CDR2, per the germline V gene, are SGHTA and FQGNSA. Measured from the cysteine to the phenylalanine, the CDR3 is 14 residues long. Only the CDR3 DNA is retained, 42 bases long and in frame from the first base. Relative to germline, V is 5 bases shorter and J is 2 bases shorter, with 12 bases between their ends.